This T cell receptor beta chain was observed in a study of T cell responses to AZD1222 COVID-19 vaccine. Germline V gene data show CDR1 as SGHTA and CDR2 as FQGTGA. With 2 bases removed from V and 3 bases from J, the gap between germline ends came to 7 bases. There are 13 residues in the CDR3. Findings and limits, study-wide: Following two doses of AZD1222, Spike-specific TCR breadth and depth rose. Seropositive at baseline were only a handful of AZD1222 recipients. Among vaccine-associated CD4 TCRs, coverage spanned spike, with dominance at 160-218 and 743-854.

As regards this clone: Its antigen is still unknown.

Here immunoSEQ multiplex PCR was the method, and the copy in TCRdb shows in-frame clones only, minus some. The repertoire has roughly 170,000 clones, 85% to 90% of them found once; the top ten carry approximately 0.49%. This receptor was obtained from an adult in good health. The chain joins TRBV7-3 to TRBJ1-1; unclear D gene. Sequenced here: peripheral blood, sampled on day 0 of AZD1222 vaccination. The CDR3 bases are TGTGCCAGCAGCTTATCAAGGGACACTGAAGCTTTCTTT. Translation: CASSLSRDTEAFF. The variable domain in full, completed from reference TRBV7-3 and TRBJ1-1, reads GAGVSQTPSNKVTEKGKYVELRCDPISGHTALYWYRQSLGQGPEFLIYFQGTGAADDSGLPNDRFFAVRPEGSVSTLKIQRTERGDSAVYLCASSLSRDTEAFFGQGTRLTVV.